This TCR beta chain comes out of a study of T cell repertoires in cytomegalovirus infection. Overall study: Public signatures in TCR beta pointed to CMV infection and matching HLA type.

The CDR3 spans 14 residues. V lost 3 bases, J lost 10 bases, and 13 bases lay in between. In germline, CDR1 is SEHNR, CDR2 FQNEAQ (reference sequence). TCRdb called the reads again in MiXCR, with one record for every CDR3 protein. This table has 200,000 or so distinct CDR3 sequences, approximately 28% appearing once. The chain has TRBV7-9 and TRBJ1-6; no definite D call. Sequencing used PBMCs. The TCR comes from a human donor in good health (CMV status not recorded). Some clones in this sample may be carry-over from other donors' samples. CDR3 bases: TGTGCCAGCAGCTTTGAGCGGGTGGAATCACCCCTCCACTTT. Translation gives CASSFERVESPLHF.